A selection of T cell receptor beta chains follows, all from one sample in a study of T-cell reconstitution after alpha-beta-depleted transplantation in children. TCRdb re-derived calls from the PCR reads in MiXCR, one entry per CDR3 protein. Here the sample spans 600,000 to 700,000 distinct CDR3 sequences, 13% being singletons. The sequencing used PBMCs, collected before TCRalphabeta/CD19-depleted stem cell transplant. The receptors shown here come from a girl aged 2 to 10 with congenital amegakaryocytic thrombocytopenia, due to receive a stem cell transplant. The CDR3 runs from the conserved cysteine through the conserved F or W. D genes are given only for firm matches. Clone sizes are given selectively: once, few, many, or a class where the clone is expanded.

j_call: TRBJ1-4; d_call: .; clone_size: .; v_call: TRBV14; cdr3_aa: CASSQEVATGKLFF; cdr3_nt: TGTGCCAGCAGCCAAGAGGTCGCCACTGGAAAACTGTTTTTT
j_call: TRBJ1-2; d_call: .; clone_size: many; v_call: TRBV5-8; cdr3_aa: CASGPWTAIYGYTF; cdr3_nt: TGTGCCAGCGGCCCCTGGACAGCCATTTATGGCTACACCTTC
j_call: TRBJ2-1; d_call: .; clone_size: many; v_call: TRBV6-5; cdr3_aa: CASSSQGGSYNEQFF; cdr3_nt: TGTGCCAGCAGTTCCCAGGGGGGCTCCTACAATGAGCAGTTCTTC
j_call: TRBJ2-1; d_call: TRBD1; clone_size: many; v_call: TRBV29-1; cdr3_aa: CSVEPPGQVYNEQFF; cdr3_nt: TGCAGCGTTGAACCCCCCGGACAGGTTTACAATGAGCAGTTCTTC
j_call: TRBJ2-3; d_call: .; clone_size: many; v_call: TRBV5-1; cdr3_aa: CASSLGSTGVDTQYF; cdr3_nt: TGCGCCAGCAGCTTGGGGTCTACCGGGGTAGATACGCAGTATTTT
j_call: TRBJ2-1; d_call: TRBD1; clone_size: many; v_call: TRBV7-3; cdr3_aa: CASSHYRGAPNNEQFF; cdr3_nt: TGTGCCAGCAGCCATTACAGGGGAGCTCCGAACAATGAGCAGTTCTTC
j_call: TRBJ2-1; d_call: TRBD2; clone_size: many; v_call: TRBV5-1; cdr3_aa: CASSFRTSGTLGGKNEQFF; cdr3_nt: TGCGCCAGCAGCTTCAGGACTAGCGGGACTCTTGGGGGGAAGAATGAGCAGTTCTTC
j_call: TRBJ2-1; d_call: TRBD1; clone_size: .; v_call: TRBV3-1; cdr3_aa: CASSQRGQDYQFF; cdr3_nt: TGTGCCAGCAGCCAAAGGGGGCAGGATTATCAGTTCTTC
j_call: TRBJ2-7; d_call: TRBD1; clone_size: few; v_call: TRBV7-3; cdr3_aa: CASSLTGVLLGPGGAFYEQYF; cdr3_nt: TGTGCCAGCAGCTTGACAGGGGTGCTCCTAGGGCCGGGCGGAGCCTTTTACGAGCAGTACTTC
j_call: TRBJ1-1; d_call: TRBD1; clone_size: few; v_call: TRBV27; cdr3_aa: CASSLQGPGTEAFF; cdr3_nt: TGTGCCAGCAGCCTACAGGGGCCAGGCACTGAAGCTTTCTTT
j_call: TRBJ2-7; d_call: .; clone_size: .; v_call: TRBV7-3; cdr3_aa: CASPYSTDYEQYF; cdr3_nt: TGTGCCAGCCCCTACTCGACAGATTACGAGCAGTACTTC
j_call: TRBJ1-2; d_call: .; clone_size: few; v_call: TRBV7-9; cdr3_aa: CASSYGGHGYTF; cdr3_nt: TGTGCCAGCAGCTACGGTGGACATGGCTACACCTTC
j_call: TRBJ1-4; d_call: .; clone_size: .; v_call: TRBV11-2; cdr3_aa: CASSLVYQATNEKLFF; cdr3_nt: TGTGCCAGCAGCTTAGTGTACCAGGCAACTAATGAAAAACTGTTTTTT
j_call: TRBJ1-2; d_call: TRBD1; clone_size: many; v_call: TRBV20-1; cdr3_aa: CSARPAPGQQYYTF; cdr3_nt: TGCAGTGCTAGACCAGCTCCGGGACAGCAGTACTACACCTTC
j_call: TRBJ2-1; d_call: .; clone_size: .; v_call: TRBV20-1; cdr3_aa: CSARDRTGMLAGLHYNEQFF; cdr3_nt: TGCAGTGCTAGAGATAGAACGGGGATGTTAGCAGGACTACACTACAATGAGCAGTTCTTC
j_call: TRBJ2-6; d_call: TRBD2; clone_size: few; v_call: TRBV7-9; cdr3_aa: CASRGAGVSGANVLTF; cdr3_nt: TGTGCCAGCCGTGGAGCGGGAGTCTCTGGGGCCAACGTCCTGACTTTC
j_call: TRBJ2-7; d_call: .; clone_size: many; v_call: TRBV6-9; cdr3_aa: CASTTTGGVVYEQYF; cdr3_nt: TGTGCCAGCACCACAACAGGAGGGGTAGTTTACGAGCAGTACTTC
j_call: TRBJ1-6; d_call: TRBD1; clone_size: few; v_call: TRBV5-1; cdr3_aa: CASSIQGDDSSPLHF; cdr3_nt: TGCGCCAGCAGCATCCAGGGGGATGACAGTTCACCCCTCCACTTT
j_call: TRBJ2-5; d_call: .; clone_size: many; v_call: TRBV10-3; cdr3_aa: CAISGVAEVVEKETQYF; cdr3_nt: TGTGCCATCAGTGGGGTGGCAGAGGTGGTTGAGAAAGAGACCCAGTACTTC
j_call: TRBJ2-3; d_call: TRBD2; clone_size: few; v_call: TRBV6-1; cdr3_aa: CASGRLAGAVDTQYF; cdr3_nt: TGTGCCAGCGGGAGACTAGCGGGAGCGGTAGATACGCAGTATTTT
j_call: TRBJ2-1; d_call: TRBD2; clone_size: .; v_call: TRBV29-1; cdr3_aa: CSGVYSGRLHNEQFF; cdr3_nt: TGCAGCGGTGTCTATAGCGGGAGATTACACAATGAGCAGTTCTTC
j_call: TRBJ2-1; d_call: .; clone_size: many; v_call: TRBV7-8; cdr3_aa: CASSLLGVWDEQFF; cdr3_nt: TGTGCCAGCAGCTTATTGGGGGTCTGGGATGAGCAGTTCTTC
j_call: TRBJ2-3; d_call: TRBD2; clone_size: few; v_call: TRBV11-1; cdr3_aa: CASSLLPGTSPSTDTQYF; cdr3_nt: TGTGCCAGCAGCTTACTACCCGGGACTAGCCCTAGCACAGATACGCAGTATTTT
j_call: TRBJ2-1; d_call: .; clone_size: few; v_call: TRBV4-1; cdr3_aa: CASSQVLTGSYNEQFF; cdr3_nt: TGCGCCAGCAGCCAAGTCCTCACGGGTTCCTACAATGAGCAGTTCTTC
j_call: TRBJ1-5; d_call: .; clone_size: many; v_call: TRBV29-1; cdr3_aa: CRVRGGNQPQHF; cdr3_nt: TGCCGAGTCAGGGGAGGCAATCAGCCCCAGCATTTT
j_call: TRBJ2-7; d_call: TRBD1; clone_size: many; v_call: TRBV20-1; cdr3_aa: CSARTGGYEQYF; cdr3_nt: TGCAGTGCTAGGACAGGGGGTTACGAGCAGTACTTC
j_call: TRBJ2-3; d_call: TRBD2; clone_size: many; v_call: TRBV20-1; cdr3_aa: CSALSLGLALSTDTQYF; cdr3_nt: TGCAGTGCCCTAAGCCTAGGACTAGCGCTTAGCACAGATACGCAGTATTTT
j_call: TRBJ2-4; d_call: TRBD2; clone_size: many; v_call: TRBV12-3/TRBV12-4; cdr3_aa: CASAVYRGTSGIVAKNIQYF; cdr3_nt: TGTGCCAGCGCGGTATACCGGGGGACTAGCGGGATTGTAGCCAAAAACATTCAGTACTTC
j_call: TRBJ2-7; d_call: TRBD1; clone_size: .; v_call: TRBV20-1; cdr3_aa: CSATKAGGEWYEQYF; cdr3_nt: TGCAGTGCCACTAAGGCAGGGGGAGAGTGGTACGAGCAGTACTTC
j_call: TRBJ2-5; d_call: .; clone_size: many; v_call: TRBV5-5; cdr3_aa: CASSLFNQRSWGATQYF; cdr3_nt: TGTGCCAGCAGCTTGTTCAACCAGCGGAGTTGGGGGGCGACCCAGTACTTC
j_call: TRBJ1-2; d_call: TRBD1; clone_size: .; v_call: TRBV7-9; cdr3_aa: CASSPIQGFNYGYTF; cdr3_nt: TGTGCCAGCAGCCCGATACAGGGGTTTAACTATGGCTACACCTTC
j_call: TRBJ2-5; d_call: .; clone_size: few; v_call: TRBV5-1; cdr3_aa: CASSLSRVLGFQETQYF; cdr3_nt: TGCGCCAGCAGCTTGTCCCGGGTGTTAGGATTTCAAGAGACCCAGTACTTC
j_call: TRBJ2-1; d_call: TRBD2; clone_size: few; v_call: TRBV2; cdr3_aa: CASSHGLAGDGKYNEQFF; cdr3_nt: TGTGCCAGCAGTCACGGACTAGCGGGAGATGGGAAGTACAATGAGCAGTTCTTC
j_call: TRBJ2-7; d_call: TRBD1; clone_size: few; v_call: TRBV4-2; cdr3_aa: CASSLSGQVYEQYF; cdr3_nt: TGTGCCAGCAGCCTATCGGGACAGGTGTACGAGCAGTACTTC
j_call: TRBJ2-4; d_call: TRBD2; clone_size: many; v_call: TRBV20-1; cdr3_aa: CSAESSGRAKNIQYF; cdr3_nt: TGCAGTGCAGAATCTAGCGGGAGGGCCAAAAACATTCAGTACTTC
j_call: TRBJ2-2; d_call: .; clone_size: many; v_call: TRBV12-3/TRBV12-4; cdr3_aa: CASSFSGPGELFF; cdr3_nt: TGTGCCAGCAGTTTCTCTGGCCCCGGGGAGCTGTTTTTT
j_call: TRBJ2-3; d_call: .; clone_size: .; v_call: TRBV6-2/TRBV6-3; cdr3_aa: CASSYFGFGDTQYF; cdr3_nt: TGTGCCAGCAGTTACTTCGGGTTCGGGGATACGCAGTATTTT
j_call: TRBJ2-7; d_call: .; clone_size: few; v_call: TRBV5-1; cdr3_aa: CASSDARGADEQYF; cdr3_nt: TGCGCCAGCAGCGACGCACGGGGGGCAGATGAGCAGTACTTC
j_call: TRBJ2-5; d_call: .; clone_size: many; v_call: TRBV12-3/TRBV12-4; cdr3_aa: CASSFDGYQETQYF; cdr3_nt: TGTGCCAGCAGTTTTGACGGGTACCAAGAGACCCAGTACTTC
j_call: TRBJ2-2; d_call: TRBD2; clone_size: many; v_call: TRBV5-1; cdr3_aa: CASSLSGVNTGELFF; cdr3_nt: TGCGCCAGCAGCTTAAGCGGGGTAAACACCGGGGAGCTGTTTTTT